This TCR beta chain was profiled in a study of blood T cell repertoires in COVID-19 (dated by TCRdb to about 2020). About the study as a whole: Collaborator samples came from the United States, Italy and Spain and covered acute and convalescent phases of COVID-19. Nearly every sample came with metadata listing a de-identified subject ID, COVID-19 status, age in years and sex. Samples came from the ongoing ImmuneRACE study (first 160 participants) plus 1,254 subjects from 6 global collaborators. Deeply sampled blood TCRbeta repertoires from subjects exposed to, actively infected with, or recovered from COVID-19 were included in the dataset. Where available, HLA class I and class II types were taken from metadata supplied by the sample provider and were not determined by assay-based typing. The material from the prospective study consisted of cDNA or gDNA derived from T cells, B-cell-depleted T cells, or PBMCs. The repertoires were released in a freely available public database meant as a resource for research on the immune response to SARS-CoV-2. Results the study describes overall, beyond this receptor: The quantity of clinical and demographic metadata differed by source and by participant and was supplied without curation.

V and J lose 5 bases and 4 bases, and a span of 9 bases separates them. Including cysteine and phenylalanine, the CDR3 has 13 amino acids. Only the CDR3 DNA is retained, 39 bases long and in frame from the first base. The germline V gene specifies SGHTA as CDR1 and FQGNSA as CDR2. TCRbeta CDR3 regions were amplified from genomic DNA using the immunoSEQ Assay, a bias-controlled multiplex PCR. As for the authors' bioinformatics: The number of nucleated cells in each sample was estimated by amplification of reference gene primers within the assay. To quantify the absolute abundance of each unique TCRbeta CDR3 rearrangement, sequence reads were collapsed and filtered. For each sample, productive Simpson clonality was calculated as the square root of Simpson's diversity index across productive rearrangements. Imported from immuneACCESS, the table was reduced by TCRdb to in-frame sequences with V and J called. These copies leave out some clones; in studies compared against another copy, an unresolved V gene accounts for under half, and the cause of the remainder is not known. That table gives V, J and clone size, and the DNA gave D and trimming. For this sample the table gives roughly 380,000 clones, of which around 91% were detected only once. Clones ranked in the top ten supply about 1.6% of the sample.

In regard to this clone: What antigen it recognizes has not been identified. Base qualities are not recorded, but no much larger clone differs from it by a single base.

One collaborating source in Seattle enrolled patients while the patients were actively infected and followed the patients over time throughout the course of disease. Each collaborating institution followed its own protocols to collect whole blood in K2EDTA tubes. For TCRbeta analysis, collaborator samples were shipped as frozen whole blood, as isolated PBMCs, or as DNA extracted from either sample type. This clonotype originated in a middle-aged woman with COVID-19, enrolled during active disease. The chain was built from TRBV7-2 and TRBJ1-5; the D gene lacks a confident call. Sequenced sample: peripheral blood. The DNA sequence follows: TGTGCCAGCAGCCCAAGGACTAATCAGCCCCAGCATTTT. Its translation is CASSPRTNQPQHF.